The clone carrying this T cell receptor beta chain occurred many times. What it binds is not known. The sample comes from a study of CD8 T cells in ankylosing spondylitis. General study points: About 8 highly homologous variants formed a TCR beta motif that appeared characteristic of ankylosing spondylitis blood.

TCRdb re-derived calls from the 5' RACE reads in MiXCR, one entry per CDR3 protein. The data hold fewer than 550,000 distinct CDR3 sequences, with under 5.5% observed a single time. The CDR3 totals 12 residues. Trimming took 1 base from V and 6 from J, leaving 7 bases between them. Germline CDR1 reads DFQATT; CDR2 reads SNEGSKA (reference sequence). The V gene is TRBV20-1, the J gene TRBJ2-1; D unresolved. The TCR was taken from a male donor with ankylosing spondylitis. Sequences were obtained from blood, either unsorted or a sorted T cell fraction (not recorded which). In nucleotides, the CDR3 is TGCAGTGCTAGAGGACTCGTCAATGAGCAGTTCTTC. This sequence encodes CSARGLVNEQFF.